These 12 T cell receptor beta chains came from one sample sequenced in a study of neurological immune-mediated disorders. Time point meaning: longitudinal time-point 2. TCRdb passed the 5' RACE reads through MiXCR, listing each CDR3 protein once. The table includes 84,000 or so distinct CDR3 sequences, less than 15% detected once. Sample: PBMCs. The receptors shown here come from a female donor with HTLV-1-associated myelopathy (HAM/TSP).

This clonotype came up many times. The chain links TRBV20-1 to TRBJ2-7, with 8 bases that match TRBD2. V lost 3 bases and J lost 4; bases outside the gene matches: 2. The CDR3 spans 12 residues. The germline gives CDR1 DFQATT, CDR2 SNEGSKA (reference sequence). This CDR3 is CSASGGAYEQYF. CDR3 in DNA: TGCAGTGCTAGCGGGGGGGCTTACGAGCAGTACTTC.

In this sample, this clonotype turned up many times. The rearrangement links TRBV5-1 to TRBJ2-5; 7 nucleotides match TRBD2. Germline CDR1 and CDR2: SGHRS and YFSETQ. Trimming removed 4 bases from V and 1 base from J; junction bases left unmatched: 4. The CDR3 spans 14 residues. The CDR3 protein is CASSGGTIQETQYF. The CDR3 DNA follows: TGCGCCAGCAGCGGGGGGACTATCCAAGAGACCCAGTACTTC.

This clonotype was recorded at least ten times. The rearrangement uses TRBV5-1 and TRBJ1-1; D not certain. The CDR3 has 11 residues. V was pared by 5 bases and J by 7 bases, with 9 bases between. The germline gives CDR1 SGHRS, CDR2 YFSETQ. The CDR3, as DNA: TGCGCCAGCAGGGCAGACGGTGAAGCTTTCTTT. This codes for CASRADGEAFF.

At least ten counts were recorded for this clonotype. CDR3 DNA sequence: TGTGCCAGCAGCCGTGCGGGGGGTAGACCAGATACGCAGTATTTT. Residues: CASSRAGGRPDTQYF. The chain recombines TRBV5-4 with TRBJ2-3, with 8 bases identical to TRBD2. This CDR3 is 15 amino acids long. Germline values: CDR1 SGHNT, CDR2 YYREEE (reference sequence). Trimming removed 4 bases from V and 4 bases from J; junction bases left unmatched: 8.

In DNA form, the CDR3 reads TGTGCCAGCAGCAACAGGCGTAGGGTATACTTC. Protein sequence: CASSNRRRVYF. V usage is TRBV21-1 and J usage is TRBJ2-5. TRBV21-1 is shown as a pseudogene. This CDR3 is 11 amino acids long.

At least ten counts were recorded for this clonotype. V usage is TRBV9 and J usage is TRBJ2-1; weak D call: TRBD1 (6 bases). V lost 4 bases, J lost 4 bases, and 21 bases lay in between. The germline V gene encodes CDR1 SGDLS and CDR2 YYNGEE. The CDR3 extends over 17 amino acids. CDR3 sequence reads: CASSPSRGPPVYNEQFF. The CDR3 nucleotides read TGTGCCAGCAGCCCCTCCAGGGGCCCACCAGTTTACAATGAGCAGTTCTTC.

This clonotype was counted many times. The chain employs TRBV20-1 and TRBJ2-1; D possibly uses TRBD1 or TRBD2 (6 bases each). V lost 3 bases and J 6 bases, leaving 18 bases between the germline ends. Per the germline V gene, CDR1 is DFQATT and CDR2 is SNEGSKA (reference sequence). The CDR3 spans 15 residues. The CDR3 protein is CSASPLGGYVNEQFF. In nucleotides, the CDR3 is TGCAGTGCTAGCCCACTAGGGGGGTATGTCAATGAGCAGTTCTTC.

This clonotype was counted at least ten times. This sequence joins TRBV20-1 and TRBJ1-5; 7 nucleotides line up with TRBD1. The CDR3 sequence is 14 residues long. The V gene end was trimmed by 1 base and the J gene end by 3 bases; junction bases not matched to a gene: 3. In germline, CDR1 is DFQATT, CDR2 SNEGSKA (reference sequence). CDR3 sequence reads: CSARVGQANQPQHF. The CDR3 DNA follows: TGCAGTGCTAGAGTTGGACAGGCCAATCAGCCCCAGCATTTT.

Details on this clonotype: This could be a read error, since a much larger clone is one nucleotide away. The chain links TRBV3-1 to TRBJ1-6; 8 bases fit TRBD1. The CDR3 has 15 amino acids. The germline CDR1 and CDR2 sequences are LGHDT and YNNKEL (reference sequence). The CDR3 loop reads CASSQGTGISSPLNF. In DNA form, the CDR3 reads TGTGCCAGCAGCCAGGGGACAGGAATCTCTTCACCCCTCAACTTT.

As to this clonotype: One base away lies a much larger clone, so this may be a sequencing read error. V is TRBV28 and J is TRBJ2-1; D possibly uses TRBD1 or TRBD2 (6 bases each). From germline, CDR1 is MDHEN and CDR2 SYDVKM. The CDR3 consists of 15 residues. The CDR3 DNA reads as TGTGTCAGCAGAGCCACGGGGGCGGATTACAATGAGCAGTTCTTC. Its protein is CVSRATGADYNEQFF.

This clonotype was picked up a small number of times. The CDR3 protein is CASNDDPYGYTF. The DNA of the CDR3 is TGTGCCAGTAACGACGACCCGTATGGCTACACCTTC. V usage is TRBV19 and J usage is TRBJ1-2; D gene uncertain. V was cut by 7 bases and J by 5 bases, with 11 bases left in between. The CDR3 runs to 12 residues. Germline lookup yields CDR1 LNHDA and CDR2 SQIVND (reference sequence). Based on the CDR3 plus reference TRBV19 and TRBJ1-2, the full variable domain is DGGITQSPKYLFRKEGQNVTLSCEQNLNHDAMYWYRQDPGQGLRLIYYSQIVNDFQKGDIAEGYSVSREKKESFPLTVTSAQKNPTAFYLCASNDDPYGYTFGSGTRLTVV.

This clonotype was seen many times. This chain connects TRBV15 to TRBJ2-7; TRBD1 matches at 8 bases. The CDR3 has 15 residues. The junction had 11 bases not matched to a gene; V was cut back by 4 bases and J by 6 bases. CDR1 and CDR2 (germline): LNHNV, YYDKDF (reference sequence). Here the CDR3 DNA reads TGTGCCACCAGCATTGGACAGGGCAAATCCAGCGAGCAGTACTTC. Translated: CATSIGQGKSSEQYF.